This TCR beta chain appears in the sequencing data of a study of shared T cell receptors in the human thymus. V shed 3 bases and J 1 base; nucleotides not matched to a gene: 7. The germline gives CDR1 SGHDT, CDR2 YYEEEE. The CDR3 is 16 amino acids. Libraries were prepared by immunoSEQ multiplex PCR; TCRdb keeps only in-frame clonotypes and omits some of them. This table holds hundreds of thousands of clones, roughly 88% found once. This sample was also put to use in a study of human thymus T cells. According to that study: Within thymic and blood repertoires, V and J gene usage appeared to be biased.

Sequencing input: thymocytes. The source of this sequence is a boy under three years old with a congenital heart defect. V usage is TRBV5-6 and J usage is TRBJ2-7, with TRBD2 matching 10 bases. The CDR3 nucleotides read TGTGCCAGCAGCTCCCAGCTAGCGGGAGATTCCTACGAGCAGTACTTC. Its translation: CASSSQLAGDSYEQYF.